The clone carrying this TCR beta chain was detected once. These data belong to a study of Ad26.COV2.S vaccination and SARS-CoV-2 variants. As for the study in general: Recipients of Ad26.COV2.S got it intramuscularly, once or twice 56 days apart.

Described treatment: 15 to 20 received Ad26.COV2.S at low or high dose, single or two shots; about 5 received placebo; per-sample allocation not given. Collection of the samples took place on day 63 after the first injection of vaccine or placebo. Donation was by an adult aged 18-55 years who was in Boston. The assay was immunoSEQ multiplex PCR, and TCRdb's table has in-frame clones only and misses some. The data show over 350,000 clones, around 85% seen once. The V gene's germline CDR1 is LGHNA and CDR2 YSLEER. V lost 1 base and J lost 0, with 15 bases in between. The CDR3 has 18 amino acids. The chain carries TRBV4-3 and TRBJ2-2; a weak D match, TRBD2 (6 bases). This sequence originates from a person between 18 and 65 years old who received the Ad26.COV2.S COVID-19 vaccine or a placebo. The specimen was peripheral blood, collected in a trial of Ad26.COV2.S vaccine versus placebo. The CDR3 loop is CASSQAAASVSNTGELFF. Here the CDR3 DNA reads TGCGCCAGCAGCCAAGCTGCGGCTAGCGTTTCGAACACCGGGGAGCTGTTTTTT.